The 19 T cell receptor beta chains below were found in one sample sequenced in a study of naive and memory T cell subsets. Two oligonucleotides, mixed equimolar, formed the beta constant-region primer covering TRBC1 and TRBC2. TCRdb fed the UMI-ligation and nested PCR reads into MiXCR, producing one record per CDR3 protein. Altogether roughly 140,000 distinct CDR3 sequences are present, more than 15% being singletons, with the ten largest covering just over 0.14%. Sequenced sample: naive CD4+ T cells from blood. The receptors were gathered from a human donor in good health.

This clonotype was detected a few times. The rearrangement joins TRBV2 to TRBJ2-7; 7 bases fit TRBD1. This CDR3 is 14 amino acids long. Germline CDR1 SNHLY, CDR2 FYNNEI. After removal of 7 bases from V and 3 bases from J, the junction contained 9 bases not matched to a gene. In DNA form, the CDR3 reads TGTGCCAGCACCACAGGGGAAGGTCACTACGAGCAGTACTTC. This translates into CASTTGEGHYEQYF.

Only a few counts were recorded for this clonotype. The V call is TRBV29-1, the J call TRBJ1-1, with D possibly matching TRBD1 (6 bases). Germline CDR1 and CDR2: SQVTM and ANQGSEA. The CDR3 extends over 13 amino acids. V dropped 7 bases and J dropped 4 bases, with 16 bases sitting between them. CDR3 region: CSAYREWSTEAFF. The CDR3 DNA reads as TGCAGCGCGTACAGGGAATGGAGCACTGAAGCTTTCTTT.

This clonotype turned up a few times. This chain links TRBV19 with TRBJ2-1; 11 bases align to TRBD2. This CDR3 has 17 amino acids. Germline values: CDR1 LNHDA, CDR2 SQIVND (reference sequence). The V and J ends lost 4 bases and 4 bases, in that order; junction bases with no gene match: 9. CDR3 nucleotide sequence: TGTGCCAGTAGTAGAAGACTAGCGGGACCTAAATACAATGAGCAGTTCTTC. Its translation is CASSRRLAGPKYNEQFF.

The gene calls are TRBV14 and TRBJ2-3; 11 bases match TRBD1. CDR1 SGHDN and CDR2 FVKESK come from the germline V gene. The CDR3 has 18 amino acids. The trim removed 4 bases at V and 4 bases at J, leaving 13 bases unmatched. The CDR3 is CASSRRDRGNRPADTQYF. As DNA, the CDR3 is TGTGCCAGCAGCCGCCGGGACAGGGGGAACCGTCCTGCAGATACGCAGTATTTT.

V and J are TRBV27 and TRBJ1-2; 7 nucleotides match TRBD1. CDR3 length: 14 amino acids. V was clipped by 6 bases and J by 4 bases; unmatched bases: 8. The V gene's germline CDR1 is MNHEY and CDR2 SMNVEV (reference sequence). The CDR3 spells CASRLQGRAYGYTF. The DNA for the CDR3 is TGTGCCAGCAGATTACAGGGGAGAGCCTATGGCTACACCTTC.

The gene calls are TRBV10-3 and TRBJ2-7; D possibly corresponds to TRBD1 (6 bases). CDR3 length: 14 residues. V lost 3 bases, J lost 2 bases, and 11 bases lay in between. Germline V CDR1 and CDR2: ENHRY, SYGVKD. Here the CDR3 reads CAISEPGETYEQYF. In DNA, the CDR3 is TGTGCCATCAGTGAACCAGGGGAGACCTACGAGCAGTACTTC.

The chain couples TRBV2 to TRBJ2-7, with TRBD2 matching 7 bases. This CDR3 has 14 amino acids. Per the germline V gene, CDR1 is SNHLY and CDR2 is FYNNEI. With 7 bases clipped from V and 1 base from J, the junction kept 7 bases outside the gene matches. The CDR3 protein is CASTGGVFSYEQYF. Written as DNA, the CDR3 is TGTGCCAGCACTGGGGGGGTTTTTTCCTACGAGCAGTACTTC.

This clonotype was detected a few times. The V gene is TRBV20-1, the J gene TRBJ2-3; 12 bases are shared with TRBD2. The CDR3 is 13 amino acids. CDR1 and CDR2 from the germline V gene are DFQATT and SNEGSKA (reference sequence). DNA for the CDR3: TGCAGCCGGACTAGCGGGGTCACAGATACGCAGTATTTT. Encoded protein: CSRTSGVTDTQYF.

The chain links TRBV29-1 to TRBJ2-3; D unclear. The CDR3 runs 14 residues. Trimming removed 4 bases from V and 2 bases from J, with 13 bases in between. Germline V gene data show CDR1 as SQVTM and CDR2 as ANQGSEA. Here the CDR3 DNA reads TGCAGCGTTGTGTCTCAGGCGAACACAGATACGCAGTATTTT. Translated, it gives CSVVSQANTDTQYF.

CDR3 sequence reads: CASSLGTPTEQFF. For the CDR3, the DNA is TGTGCCAGCAGTCTTGGGACTCCGACTGAGCAGTTCTTC. The chain has TRBV2 and TRBJ2-1; D might be TRBD2 (6 bases). The CDR3 extends over 13 amino acids. V gave up 5 bases and J gave up 9 bases, with 14 bases separating them. CDR1 and CDR2 (germline): SNHLY, FYNNEI.

The chain is built from TRBV7-9 and TRBJ1-1; no reliable D call. The CDR3 is made up of 10 amino acids. In germline, CDR1 is SEHNR, CDR2 FQNEAQ (reference sequence). Trimming took 5 bases from V and 8 from J, leaving 6 bases between them. The DNA of the CDR3 is TGTGCCAGCAGCCCCCAGGAAGCTTTCTTT. It is translated as CASSPQEAFF.

The rearrangement uses TRBV20-1 and TRBJ2-7, with 11 bases fitting TRBD2. Germline V CDR1 and CDR2: DFQATT, SNEGSKA (reference sequence). J lost 2 bases, V lost 0 bases, and 15 bases had no gene match. The CDR3 is 19 residues long. CDR3 sequence: CSARDAMGLAGGVTYEQYF. Here the CDR3 DNA reads TGCAGTGCTAGAGACGCCATGGGGCTAGCGGGAGGTGTGACCTACGAGCAGTACTTC.

In this sample, this clonotype turned up a few times. The chain carries TRBV7-2 and TRBJ2-5; D is unresolved. The CDR3 runs to 12 residues. Germline V gene lookup returns CDR1 SGHTA and CDR2 FQGNSA. V was trimmed by 5 bases and J by 9 bases, leaving 13 bases between them. For the CDR3, the DNA is TGTGCCAGCAGCCCACCACACCACCCCCAGTACTTC. It encodes CASSPPHHPQYF.

This clonotype turned up a few times. The CDR3 sequence is CASSQPRSGPSDTQYF. The CDR3 nucleotides are TGCGCCAGCAGCCAACCAAGAAGCGGACCTTCAGATACGCAGTATTTT. The chain links TRBV4-1 to TRBJ2-3, with D maybe TRBD2 (5 bases). Germline V gene data show CDR1 as MGHRA and CDR2 as YSYEKL. V lost 2 bases and J 4 bases, leaving 16 bases between the germline ends. This CDR3 has 16 amino acids.

This clonotype came up a few times. V usage is TRBV25-1 and J usage is TRBJ2-2; D is possibly TRBD1 (7 bases). Germline CDR1 and CDR2: MGHDK and SYGVNS. The CDR3 is made up of 17 amino acids. V was cut by 2 bases and J by 3 bases, with 16 bases left in between. The CDR3 nucleotides read TGTGCCAGCAGTGAAGGGCGGAGGGGGCGGTACACCGGGGAGCTGTTTTTT. Its translation: CASSEGRRGRYTGELFF.

Details on this clonotype: Because it lacks the conserved phenylalanine or tryptophan at the end, this CDR3 is likely a read error. This sequence joins TRBV9 and TRBJ2-7, with TRBD2 as a possible D gene (6 bases). The CDR3 is 15 residues long. Germline values: CDR1 SGDLS, CDR2 YYNGEE. V lost 3 bases and J 3 bases, leaving 16 bases between the germline ends. In DNA form, the CDR3 reads TGTGCCAGCAGCGCCAGCTGGGACTCCTACTACGAGCAGTACCTC. Its protein product is CASSASWDSYYEQYL.

This clonotype was counted between two and nine times. The J gene is TRBJ2-4, the V gene TRBV6-2 or TRBV6-3, with TRBD2 matching over 11 bases. The V gene end was trimmed by 5 bases and the J gene end by 0 bases; junction bases not matched to a gene: 0. CDR3 size: 15 residues. From germline, CDR1 is MNHEY and CDR2 SVGEGT. CDR3 DNA: TGTGCCAGCAGTGGGACTAGCGGAGCCAAAAACATTCAGTACTTC. It is translated as CASSGTSGAKNIQYF.

The chain links TRBV28 to TRBJ1-1, with D possibly being TRBD1 (6 bases). Trimming took 4 bases from V and 1 from J, leaving 13 bases between them. Germline assignment: CDR1 MDHEN and CDR2 SYDVKM. The CDR3 length is 15 residues. In DNA form, the CDR3 reads TGTGCCAGCAGTTCTGAGGGGGAAACGAACACTGAAGCTTTCTTT. It codes for CASSSEGETNTEAFF.

The chain recombines TRBV5-4 with TRBJ2-5; maybe TRBD2 (5 bases). The germline CDR1 and CDR2 sequences are SGHNT and YYREEE (reference sequence). The V and J ends lost 4 bases and 5 bases respectively, with 12 bases between them. This CDR3 spans 13 amino acids. CDR3 coding DNA: TGTGCCAGCAGCCGCGCGAGGGCGGAGACCCAGTACTTC. It is translated as CASSRARAETQYF.